The T cell receptor (beta chain) described here comes from a study of T cells in Graves' hyperthyroidism and ophthalmopathy. Study results and limitations: Most clonotypes that expanded in the thyroid above 0.001 also showed up in blood.

Authors of the study amplified TCR beta CDR3 regions from RNA transcripts. HTBI primers were employed in a first-round RT-PCR of the TCR CDR3. In TCRdb, the multiplex PCR reads were re-called with MiXCR into one record per CDR3 protein. The sample lists some 150,000 distinct CDR3 sequences, 22% occurring once. Aged 18 to 65, the patients had hyperthyroidism that was newly diagnosed and had lasted under 2 months. Patients having uncontrolled infection, another autoimmune disease, pregnancy or lactation were not included. PBMCs were obtained from about 10 ml fresh peripheral blood. The CDR3 sequence is 16 residues long. Trimming at V came to 2 bases and at J to 2 bases, leaving 2 bases not matched to a gene. The germline gives CDR1 MDHEN, CDR2 SYDVKM. This clonotype was found many times. Antigen specificity is unknown.

Sequenced input: blood. The sequence came from a woman aged 45-60 years with Graves' hyperthyroidism that later progressed to Graves' ophthalmopathy. The chain uses TRBV28 and TRBJ2-7; 14 nucleotides align to TRBD2. DNA of the CDR3: TGTGCCAGCAGTTTAGCGGGACTAGCGGGAGCCTACGAGCAGTACTTC. Protein product: CASSLAGLAGAYEQYF. The whole variable domain, remainder taken from reference TRBV28 and TRBJ2-7, is DVKVTQSSRYLVKRTGEKVFLECVQDMDHENMFWYRQDPGLGLRLIYFSYDVKMKEKGDIPEGYSVSREKKERFSLILESASTNQTSMYLCASSLAGLAGAYEQYFGPGTRLTVT.